What follows are 13 T cell receptor beta chains derived from one specimen sequenced in a study of blood T cell repertoires in COVID-19. Measured with immunoSEQ multiplex PCR; TCRdb has only the in-frame clones, and not every one. The sample lists 150,000 to 200,000 clones, about 80% seen once, with roughly 25% in the top ten. The sequenced sample consisted of peripheral blood. The source is a woman in her 70s with acute or convalescent COVID-19.

The rearrangement joins TRBV24-1 to TRBJ2-7; TRBD2 might be the D (5 bases). Germline loops: CDR1 KGHDR, CDR2 SFDVKD. The CDR3 extends over 13 amino acids. V dropped 7 bases and J dropped 0 bases, with 9 bases sitting between them. The DNA for the CDR3 is TGTGCCACCAGCCGGGGAAGCTCCTACGAGCAGTACTTC. Translating gives CATSRGSSYEQYF.

J is TRBJ2-1 and V is TRBV5-1, with TRBD1 matching over 9 bases. Germline trimming cut 3 bases from V and 9 bases from J; bases unmatched to any gene: 10. The CDR3 sequence is 15 residues long. Per germline, CDR1 SGHRS and CDR2 YFSETQ. The CDR3 nucleotides are TGCGCCAGCAGCTCCGGGACAGGGCCAGGAGGTGAGCAGTTCTTC. The encoded protein is CASSSGTGPGGEQFF. Full variable domain (outside the CDR3, taken from reference TRBV5-1 and TRBJ2-1): KAGVTQTPRYLIKTRGQQVTLSCSPISGHRSVSWYQQTPGQGLQFLFEYFSETQRNKGNFPGRFSGRQFSNSRSEMNVSTLELGDSALYLCASSSGTGPGGEQFFGPGTRLTVL.

This chain connects TRBV2 to TRBJ2-3, with D possibly matching TRBD2 (6 bases). CDR3 length equals 15 residues. With 6 bases removed from V and 1 base from J, the gap between germline ends came to 14 bases. Germline values: CDR1 SNHLY, CDR2 FYNNEI. CDR3 protein: CASSVTSSGTDTQYF. The CDR3 bases are TGTGCCAGCAGCGTGACTAGTTCTGGCACAGATACGCAGTATTTT.

The chain recombines TRBV11-2 with TRBJ2-5; D is undetermined. From germline, CDR1 is SGHAT and CDR2 FQNNGV. CDR3 size: 15 residues. Deletions cut 1 base from V and 3 bases from J, with 12 bases between. CDR3 coding DNA: TGTGCCAGCAGCTTAGTTCGTACAGAAAAAGAGACCCAGTACTTC. Protein: CASSLVRTEKETQYF.

The chain carries TRBV12-3 or TRBV12-4 and TRBJ1-4; no clear D gene. The ends were cut back, 7 bases at V and 7 bases at J, with 13 bases in the middle. The CDR3 sequence is 13 residues long. The CDR3 loop is CASTRRIGEKLFF. CDR3 in DNA: TGTGCCAGCACCCGGAGGATAGGTGAAAAACTGTTTTTT.

V usage is TRBV27 and J usage is TRBJ2-7, with D possibly matching TRBD1 (6 bases). This CDR3 has 17 residues. Germline V lookup: CDR1 MNHEY, CDR2 SMNVEV (reference sequence). The V end lost 2 bases, the J end lost 2 bases, and 19 bases lay between the germline ends. CDR3 in DNA: TGTGCCAGCAGTTTACTTGCAGGACAGCATAATCCCTACGAGCAGTACTTC. Its protein is CASSLLAGQHNPYEQYF.

The chain recombines TRBV5-6 with TRBJ1-2; TRBD1 might be the D (6 bases). This CDR3 spans 14 amino acids. V was clipped by 0 bases and J by 5 bases, with 11 bases between them. Germline-derived CDR1 and CDR2 are SGHDT and YYEEEE. CDR3 sequence: CASSLVRTEYGYTF. The CDR3 DNA reads TGTGCCAGCAGCTTGGTGAGGACAGAGTATGGCTACACCTTC.

The table lists this clone with a few counts. The rearrangement uses TRBV3-1 (or the pseudogene TRBV3-2) and TRBJ2-1; 10 nucleotides align to TRBD2. The CDR3 sequence is 17 residues long. Germline V gene lookup returns CDR1 LGHDT and CDR2 YNNKEL (reference sequence). V trimming: 5 bases; J trimming: 4 bases; junction bases outside the gene matches: 11. The CDR3 region has the DNA TGTGCCAGCAGCACCCGGAGCGGGACTAGCGATTACAATGAGCAGTTCTTC. Its protein is CASSTRSGTSDYNEQFF.

The V and J genes are TRBV6-5 and TRBJ2-2, with D tentatively TRBD1 (6 bases). CDR3 length equals 15 residues. With 6 bases removed from V and 4 bases from J, the gap between germline ends came to 15 bases. CDR1 and CDR2 (germline): MNHEY, SVGAGI. The CDR3 nucleotides are TGTGCCAGCAGCGAGAGACAGGTTGCCACCGGGGAGCTGTTTTTT. Protein sequence: CASSERQVATGELFF.

This rearrangement joins TRBV5-4 to TRBJ2-7, with D perhaps matching TRBD1 (6 bases). The V gene's germline CDR1 is SGHNT and CDR2 YYREEE (reference sequence). Trimming stripped 0 bases from V and 3 bases from J, with 13 bases between. The CDR3 consists of 15 residues. The CDR3 sequence is CASSLAPGDNYEQYF. The CDR3 DNA reads as TGTGCCAGCAGCTTGGCCCCAGGGGACAACTACGAGCAGTACTTC.

The chain carries TRBV30 and TRBJ2-2, with 10 positions matching TRBD1. With V trimmed by 5 bases and J by 5 bases, 8 bases remained unmatched. The germline gives CDR1 GTSNPN, CDR2 SVGIG (reference sequence). CDR3 size: 15 residues. The DNA of the CDR3 is TGTGCCTGGGCCACCGGGACAGGGGCGACCGGGGAGCTGTTTTTT. This encodes CAWATGTGATGELFF.

The rearrangement joins TRBV7-3 to TRBJ2-3; possibly TRBD2 for D (6 bases). The CDR3 consists of 14 residues. Trimming stripped 1 base from V and 6 bases from J, with 11 bases between. Germline CDR1 SGHTA, CDR2 FQGTGA. This CDR3 reads CASSLMSSEDTQYF. The CDR3 nucleotides read TGTGCCAGCAGCTTAATGTCTAGCGAGGATACGCAGTATTTT.

This CDR3 is CASSLGDFEKLFF. CDR3 coding DNA: TGCGCCAGCAGCTTGGGGGACTTTGAAAAACTGTTTTTT. This chain connects TRBV5-1 to TRBJ1-4; tentative D call: TRBD1 (5 bases). The germline V gene has CDR1 SGHRS and CDR2 YFSETQ. The CDR3 covers 13 residues. Trimming left V 0 bases short and J 7 bases short, with 7 bases between.